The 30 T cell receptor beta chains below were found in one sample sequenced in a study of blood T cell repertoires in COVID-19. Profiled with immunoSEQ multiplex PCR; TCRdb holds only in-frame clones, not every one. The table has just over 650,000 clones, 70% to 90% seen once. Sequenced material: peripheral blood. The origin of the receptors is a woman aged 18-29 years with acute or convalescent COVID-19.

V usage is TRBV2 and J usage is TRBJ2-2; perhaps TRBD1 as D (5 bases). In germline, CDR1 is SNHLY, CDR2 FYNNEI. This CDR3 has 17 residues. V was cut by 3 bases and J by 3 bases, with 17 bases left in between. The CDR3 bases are TGTGCCAGCAGTGACAGAGCAGGGTTTGGAGACACCGGGGAGCTGTTTTTT. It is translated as CASSDRAGFGDTGELFF.

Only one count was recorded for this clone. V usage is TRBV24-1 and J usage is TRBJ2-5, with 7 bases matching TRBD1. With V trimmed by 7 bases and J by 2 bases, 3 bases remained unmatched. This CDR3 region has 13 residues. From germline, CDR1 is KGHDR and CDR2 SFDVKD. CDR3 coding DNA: TGTGCCACCAGCTCAGGGGGACAAGAGACCCAGTACTTC. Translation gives CATSSGGQETQYF.

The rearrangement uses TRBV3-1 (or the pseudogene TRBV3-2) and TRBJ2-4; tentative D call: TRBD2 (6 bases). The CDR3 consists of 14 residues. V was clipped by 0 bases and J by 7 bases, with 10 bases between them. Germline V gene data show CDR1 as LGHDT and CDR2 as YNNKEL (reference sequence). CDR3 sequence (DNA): TGTGCCAGCAGCCAAGAAGGGACTCTTAACATTCAGTACTTC. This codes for CASSQEGTLNIQYF.

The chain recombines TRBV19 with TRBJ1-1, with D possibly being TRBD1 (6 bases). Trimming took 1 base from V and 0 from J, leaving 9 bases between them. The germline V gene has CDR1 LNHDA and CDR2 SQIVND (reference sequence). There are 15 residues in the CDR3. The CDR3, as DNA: TGTGCCAGTAGTATAGGTTGGGGGCTGAACACTGAAGCTTTCTTT. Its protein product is CASSIGWGLNTEAFF.

The CDR3 loop is CASRTPGADYEQYF. The CDR3 nucleotides are TGTGCCAGCAGAACTCCGGGAGCCGACTACGAGCAGTACTTC. The rearrangement links TRBV6-5 to TRBJ2-7, with D maybe TRBD2 (6 bases). The CDR3 is 14 residues long. Germline V gives CDR1 MNHEY, CDR2 SVGAGI. The V and J ends lost 6 bases and 3 bases respectively, with 15 bases between them.

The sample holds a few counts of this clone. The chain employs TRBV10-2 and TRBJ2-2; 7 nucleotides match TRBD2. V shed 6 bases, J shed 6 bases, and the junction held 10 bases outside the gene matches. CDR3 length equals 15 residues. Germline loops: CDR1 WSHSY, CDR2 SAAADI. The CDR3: CASSPMTSRAGELFF. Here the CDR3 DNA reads TGCGCCAGCAGCCCCATGACTAGCCGGGCCGGGGAGCTGTTTTTT.

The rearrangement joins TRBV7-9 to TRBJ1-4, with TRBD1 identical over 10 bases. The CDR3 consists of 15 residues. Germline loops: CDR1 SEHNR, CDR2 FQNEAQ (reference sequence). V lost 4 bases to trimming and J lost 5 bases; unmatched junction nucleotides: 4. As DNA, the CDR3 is TGTGCCAGCAGCTCGACAGGGGGCGCGAATGAAAAACTGTTTTTT. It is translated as CASSSTGGANEKLFF.

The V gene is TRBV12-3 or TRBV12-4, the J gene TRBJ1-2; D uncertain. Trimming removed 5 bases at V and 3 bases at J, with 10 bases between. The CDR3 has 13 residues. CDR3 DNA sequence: TGTGCCAGCAGTAGCCCGTACGACTATGGCTACACCTTC. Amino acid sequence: CASSSPYDYGYTF.

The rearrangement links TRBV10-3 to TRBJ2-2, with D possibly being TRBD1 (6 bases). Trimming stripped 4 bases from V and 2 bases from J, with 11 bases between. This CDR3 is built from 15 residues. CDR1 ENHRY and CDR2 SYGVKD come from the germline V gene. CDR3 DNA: TGTGCCATCAGTGGTCGGACAGCCAACACCGGGGAGCTGTTTTTT. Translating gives CAISGRTANTGELFF.

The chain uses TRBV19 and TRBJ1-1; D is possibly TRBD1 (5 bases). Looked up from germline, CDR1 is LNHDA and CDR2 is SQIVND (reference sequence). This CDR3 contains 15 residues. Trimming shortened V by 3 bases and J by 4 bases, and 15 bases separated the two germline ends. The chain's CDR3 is CASSMPRWGGTEAFF. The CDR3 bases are TGTGCCAGTAGTATGCCCAGGTGGGGGGGCACTGAAGCTTTCTTT.

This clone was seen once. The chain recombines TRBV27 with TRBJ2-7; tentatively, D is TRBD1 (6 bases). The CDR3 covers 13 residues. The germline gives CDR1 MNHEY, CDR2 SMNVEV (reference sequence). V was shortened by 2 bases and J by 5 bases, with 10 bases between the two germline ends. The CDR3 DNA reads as TGTGCCAGCAGTTTAGGACCAGGGGACGAGCAGTACTTC. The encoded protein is CASSLGPGDEQYF.

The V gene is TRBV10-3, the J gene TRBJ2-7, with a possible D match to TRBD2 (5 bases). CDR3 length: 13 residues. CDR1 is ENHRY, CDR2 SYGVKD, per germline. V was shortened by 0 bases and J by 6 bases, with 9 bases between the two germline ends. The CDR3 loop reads CAISESTGIEQYF. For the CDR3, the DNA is TGTGCCATCAGTGAGTCAACGGGGATCGAGCAGTACTTC.

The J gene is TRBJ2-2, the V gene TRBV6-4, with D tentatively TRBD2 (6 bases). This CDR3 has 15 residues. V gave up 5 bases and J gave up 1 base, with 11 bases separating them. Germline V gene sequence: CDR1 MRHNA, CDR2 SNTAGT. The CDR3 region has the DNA TGTGCCAGCAGTACGGGGGACTTGAACACCGGGGAGCTGTTTTTT. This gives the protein CASSTGDLNTGELFF.

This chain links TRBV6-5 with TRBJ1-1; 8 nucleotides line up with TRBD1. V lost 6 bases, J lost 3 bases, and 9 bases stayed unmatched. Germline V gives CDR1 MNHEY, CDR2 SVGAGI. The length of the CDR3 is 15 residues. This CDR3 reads CASRERDRRDTEAFF. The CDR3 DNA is TGTGCCAGCAGAGAGAGGGACAGGAGAGACACTGAAGCTTTCTTT.

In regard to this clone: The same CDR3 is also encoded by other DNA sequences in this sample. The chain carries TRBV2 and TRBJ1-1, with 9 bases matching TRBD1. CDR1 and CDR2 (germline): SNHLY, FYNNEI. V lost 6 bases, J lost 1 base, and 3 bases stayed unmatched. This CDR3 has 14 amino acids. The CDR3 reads CASSDRGGNTEAFF. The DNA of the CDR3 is TGTGCCAGCAGCGACAGGGGGGGGAACACTGAAGCTTTCTTT. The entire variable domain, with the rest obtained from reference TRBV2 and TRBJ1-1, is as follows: EPEVTQTPSHQVTQMGQEVILRCVPISNHLYFYWYRQILGQKVEFLVSFYNNEISEKSEIFDDQFSVERPDGSNFTLKIRSTKLEDSAMYFCASSDRGGNTEAFFGQGTRLTVV.

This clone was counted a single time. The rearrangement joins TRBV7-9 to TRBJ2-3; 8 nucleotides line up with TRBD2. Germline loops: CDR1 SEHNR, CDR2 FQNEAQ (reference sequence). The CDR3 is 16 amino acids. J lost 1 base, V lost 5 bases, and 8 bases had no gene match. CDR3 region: CASSLKRGWGTDTQYF. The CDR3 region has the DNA TGTGCCAGCAGCCTGAAGCGGGGGTGGGGCACAGATACGCAGTATTTT.

CDR3 in amino acids: CATSDLQMDRGRDTQYF. In nucleotides, the CDR3 is TGTGCCACCAGTGATTTGCAGATGGACAGGGGGCGAGATACGCAGTATTTT. This chain joins TRBV24-1 and TRBJ2-3, with 11 positions matching TRBD1. Looked up from germline, CDR1 is KGHDR and CDR2 is SFDVKD. The CDR3 is 17 amino acids. Trimming took 0 bases from V and 5 from J; bases not matched to a gene: 6.

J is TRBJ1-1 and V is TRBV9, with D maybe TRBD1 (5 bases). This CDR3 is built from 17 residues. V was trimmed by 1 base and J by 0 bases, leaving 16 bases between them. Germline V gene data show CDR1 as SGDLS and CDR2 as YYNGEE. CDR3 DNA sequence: TGTGCCAGCAGCGTAAACGCAGGGTGGGAAATGAACACTGAAGCTTTCTTT. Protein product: CASSVNAGWEMNTEAFF. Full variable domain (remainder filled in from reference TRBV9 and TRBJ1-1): DSGVTQTPKHLITATGQRVTLRCSPRSGDLSVYWYQQSLDQGLQFLIQYYNGEERAKGNILERFSAQQFPDLHSELNLSSLELGDSALYFCASSVNAGWEMNTEAFFGQGTRLTVV.

DNA for the CDR3: TGTGCCAGCAGTTTACTGGACTACTACACCTTC. Amino acid sequence: CASSLLDYYTF. The V and J genes are TRBV12-3 or TRBV12-4 and TRBJ1-2; D ambiguous. V gave up 2 bases and J gave up 10 bases, with 8 bases separating them. The CDR3 loop spans 11 amino acids.

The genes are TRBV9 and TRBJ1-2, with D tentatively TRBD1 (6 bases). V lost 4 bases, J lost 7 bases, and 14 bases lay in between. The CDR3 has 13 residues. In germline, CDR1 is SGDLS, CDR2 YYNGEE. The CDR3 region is CASSLDSRGGYTF. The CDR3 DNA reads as TGTGCCAGCAGCCTGGACAGTAGGGGTGGCTACACCTTC.

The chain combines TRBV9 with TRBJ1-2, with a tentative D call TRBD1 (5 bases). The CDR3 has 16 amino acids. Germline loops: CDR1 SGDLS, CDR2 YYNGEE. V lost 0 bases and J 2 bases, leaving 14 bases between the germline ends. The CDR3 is CASSVAESKGNYGYTF. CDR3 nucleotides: TGTGCCAGCAGCGTAGCGGAGTCCAAGGGGAACTATGGCTACACCTTC.

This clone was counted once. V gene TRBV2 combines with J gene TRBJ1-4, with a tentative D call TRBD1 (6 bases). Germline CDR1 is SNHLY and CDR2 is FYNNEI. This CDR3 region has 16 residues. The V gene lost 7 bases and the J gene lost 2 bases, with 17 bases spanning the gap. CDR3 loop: CASKSGEGVTNEKLFF. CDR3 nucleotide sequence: TGTGCCAGCAAATCAGGGGAGGGTGTTACTAATGAAAAACTGTTTTTT.

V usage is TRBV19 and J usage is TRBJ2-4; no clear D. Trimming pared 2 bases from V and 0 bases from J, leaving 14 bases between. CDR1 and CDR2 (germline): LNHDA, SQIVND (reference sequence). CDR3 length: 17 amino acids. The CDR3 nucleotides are TGTGCCAGTAGTATATCTGCAGTGATGATAGCCAAAAACATTCAGTACTTC. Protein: CASSISAVMIAKNIQYF.

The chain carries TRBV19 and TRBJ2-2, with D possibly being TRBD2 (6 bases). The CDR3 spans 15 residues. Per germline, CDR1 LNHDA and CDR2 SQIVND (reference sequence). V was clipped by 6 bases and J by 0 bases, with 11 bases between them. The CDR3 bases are TGTGCCAGTAGGAGGTGGGAGGCGAACACCGGGGAGCTGTTTTTT. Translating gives CASRRWEANTGELFF.

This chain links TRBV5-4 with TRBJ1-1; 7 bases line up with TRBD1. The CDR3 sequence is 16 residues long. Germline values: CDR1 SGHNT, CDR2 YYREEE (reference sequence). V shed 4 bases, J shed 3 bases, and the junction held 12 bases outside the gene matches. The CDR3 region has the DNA TGTGCCAGCAGCCGGGACAGCCAGCCGATTTACACTGAAGCTTTCTTT. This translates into CASSRDSQPIYTEAFF.

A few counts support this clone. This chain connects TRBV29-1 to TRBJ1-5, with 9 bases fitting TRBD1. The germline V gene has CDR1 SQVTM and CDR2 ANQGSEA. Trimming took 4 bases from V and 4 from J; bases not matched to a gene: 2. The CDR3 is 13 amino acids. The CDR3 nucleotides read TGCAGCGTTGGAGGACAGGGGAATCAGCCCCAGCATTTT. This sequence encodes CSVGGQGNQPQHF.

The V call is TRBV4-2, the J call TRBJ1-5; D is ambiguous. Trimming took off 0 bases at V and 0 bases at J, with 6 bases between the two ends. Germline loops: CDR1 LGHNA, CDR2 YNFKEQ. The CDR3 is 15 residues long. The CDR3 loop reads CASSQESRSNQPQHF. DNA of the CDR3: TGTGCCAGCAGCCAAGAGTCCCGTAGCAATCAGCCCCAGCATTTT.

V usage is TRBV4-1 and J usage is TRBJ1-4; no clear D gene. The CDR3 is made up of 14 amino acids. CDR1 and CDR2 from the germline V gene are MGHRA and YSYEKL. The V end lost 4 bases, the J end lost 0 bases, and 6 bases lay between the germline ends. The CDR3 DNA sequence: TGCGCCAGCAGCCTCATTGCAACTAATGAAAAACTGTTTTTT. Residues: CASSLIATNEKLFF.

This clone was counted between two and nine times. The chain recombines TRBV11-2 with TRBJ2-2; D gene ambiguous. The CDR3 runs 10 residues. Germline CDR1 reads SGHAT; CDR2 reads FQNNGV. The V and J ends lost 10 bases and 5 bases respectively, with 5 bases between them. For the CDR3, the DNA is TGTGCCACCCAAACCGGGGAGCTGTTTTTT. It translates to CATQTGELFF.

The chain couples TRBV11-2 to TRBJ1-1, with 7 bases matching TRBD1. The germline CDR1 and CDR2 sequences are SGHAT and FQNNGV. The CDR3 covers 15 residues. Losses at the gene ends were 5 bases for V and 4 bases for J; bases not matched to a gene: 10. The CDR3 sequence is CASSRSTGASTEAFF. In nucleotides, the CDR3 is TGTGCCAGCAGCAGAAGTACAGGGGCGAGCACTGAAGCTTTCTTT. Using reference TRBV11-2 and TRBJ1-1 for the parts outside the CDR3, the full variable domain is EAGVAQSPRYKIIEKRQSVAFWCNPISGHATLYWYQQILGQGPKLLIQFQNNGVVDDSQLPKDRFSAERLKGVDSTLKIQPAKLEDSAVYLCASSRSTGASTEAFFGQGTRLTVV.